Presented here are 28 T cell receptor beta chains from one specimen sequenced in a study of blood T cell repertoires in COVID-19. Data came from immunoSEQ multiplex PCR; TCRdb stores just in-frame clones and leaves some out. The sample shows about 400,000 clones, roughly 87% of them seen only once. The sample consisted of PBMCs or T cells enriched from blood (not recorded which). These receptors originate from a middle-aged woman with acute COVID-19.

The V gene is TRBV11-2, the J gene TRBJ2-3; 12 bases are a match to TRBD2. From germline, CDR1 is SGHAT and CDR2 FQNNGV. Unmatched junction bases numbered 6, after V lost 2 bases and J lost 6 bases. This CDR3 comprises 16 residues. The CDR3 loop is CASSLLAGGLVDTQYF. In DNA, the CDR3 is TGTGCCAGCAGCTTACTAGCGGGGGGGCTGGTGGATACGCAGTATTTT. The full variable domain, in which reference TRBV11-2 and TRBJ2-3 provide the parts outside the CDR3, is EAGVAQSPRYKIIEKRQSVAFWCNPISGHATLYWYQQILGQGPKLLIQFQNNGVVDDSQLPKDRFSAERLKGVDSTLKIQPAKLEDSAVYLCASSLLAGGLVDTQYFGPGTRLTVL.

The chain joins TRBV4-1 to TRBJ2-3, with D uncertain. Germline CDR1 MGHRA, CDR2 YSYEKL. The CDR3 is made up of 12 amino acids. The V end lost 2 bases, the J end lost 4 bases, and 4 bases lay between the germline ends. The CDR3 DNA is TGCGCCAGCAGCCAAAACTCAGATACGCAGTATTTT. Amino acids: CASSQNSDTQYF.

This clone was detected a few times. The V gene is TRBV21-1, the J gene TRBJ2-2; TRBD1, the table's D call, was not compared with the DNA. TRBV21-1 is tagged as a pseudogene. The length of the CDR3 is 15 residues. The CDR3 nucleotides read TGTGCCAGCAGCAATGGGACAGGGGCCACCGGGGAGCTGTTTTTT. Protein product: CASSNGTGATGELFF.

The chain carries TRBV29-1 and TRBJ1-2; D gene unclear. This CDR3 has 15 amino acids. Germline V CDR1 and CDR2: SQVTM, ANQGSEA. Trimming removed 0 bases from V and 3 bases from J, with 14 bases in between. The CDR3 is CSVEDLPGSYYGYTF. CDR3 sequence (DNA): TGCAGCGTTGAAGACCTGCCAGGATCTTACTATGGCTACACCTTC.

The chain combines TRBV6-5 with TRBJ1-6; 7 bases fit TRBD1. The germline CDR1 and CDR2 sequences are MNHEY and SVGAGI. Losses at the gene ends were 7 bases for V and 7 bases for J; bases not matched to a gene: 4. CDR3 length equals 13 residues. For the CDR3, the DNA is TGTGCCAGCAAAGGGGGCGTGAATTCACCCCTCCACTTT. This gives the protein CASKGGVNSPLHF.

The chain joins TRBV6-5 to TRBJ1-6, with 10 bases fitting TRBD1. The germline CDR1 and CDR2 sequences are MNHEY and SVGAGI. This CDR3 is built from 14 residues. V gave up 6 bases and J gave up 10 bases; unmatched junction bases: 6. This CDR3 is CASSLRQGASPLHF. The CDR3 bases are TGTGCCAGCAGCCTTCGACAGGGGGCCTCACCCCTCCACTTT.

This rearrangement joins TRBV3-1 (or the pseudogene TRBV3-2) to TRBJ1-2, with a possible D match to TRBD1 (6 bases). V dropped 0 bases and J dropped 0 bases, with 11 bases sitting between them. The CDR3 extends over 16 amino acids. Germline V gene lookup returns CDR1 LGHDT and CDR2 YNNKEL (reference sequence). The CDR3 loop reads CASSQDGGATNYGYTF. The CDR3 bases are TGTGCCAGCAGCCAAGACGGGGGGGCAACTAACTATGGCTACACCTTC.

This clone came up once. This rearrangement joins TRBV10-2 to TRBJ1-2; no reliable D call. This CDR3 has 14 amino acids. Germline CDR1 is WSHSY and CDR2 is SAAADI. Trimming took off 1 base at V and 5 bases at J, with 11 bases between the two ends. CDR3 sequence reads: CASSEFPEQYGYTF. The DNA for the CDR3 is TGCGCCAGCAGTGAGTTTCCGGAACAGTATGGCTACACCTTC.

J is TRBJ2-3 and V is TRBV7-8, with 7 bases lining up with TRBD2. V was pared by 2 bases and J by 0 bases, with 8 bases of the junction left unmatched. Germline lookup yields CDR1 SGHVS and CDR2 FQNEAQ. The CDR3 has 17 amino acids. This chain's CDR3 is CASSLFGRAGSTDTQYF. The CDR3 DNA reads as TGTGCCAGCAGCTTATTTGGGCGAGCGGGGAGCACAGATACGCAGTATTTT.

For the CDR3, the DNA is TGTGCCAGCAGCCTCCGGGAGCTTAGCACAGATACGCAGTATTTT. Translating gives CASSLRELSTDTQYF. J is TRBJ2-3 and V is TRBV11-2, with TRBD2 as a possible D gene (6 bases). Trimming pared 5 bases from V and 0 bases from J, leaving 12 bases between. Germline V CDR1 and CDR2: SGHAT, FQNNGV. The CDR3 consists of 15 residues. The whole variable domain, filled in from reference TRBV11-2 and TRBJ2-3, reads EAGVAQSPRYKIIEKRQSVAFWCNPISGHATLYWYQQILGQGPKLLIQFQNNGVVDDSQLPKDRFSAERLKGVDSTLKIQPAKLEDSAVYLCASSLRELSTDTQYFGPGTRLTVL.

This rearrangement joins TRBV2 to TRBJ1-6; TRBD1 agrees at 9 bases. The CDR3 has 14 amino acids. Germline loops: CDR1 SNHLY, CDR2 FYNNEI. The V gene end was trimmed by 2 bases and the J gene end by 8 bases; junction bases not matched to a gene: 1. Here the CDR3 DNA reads TGTGCCAGCAGTGAAAGGACAGGGGATTCACCCCTCCACTTT. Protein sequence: CASSERTGDSPLHF. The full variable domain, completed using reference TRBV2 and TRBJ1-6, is EPEVTQTPSHQVTQMGQEVILRCVPISNHLYFYWYRQILGQKVEFLVSFYNNEISEKSEIFDDQFSVERPDGSNFTLKIRSTKLEDSAMYFCASSERTGDSPLHFGNGTRLTVT.

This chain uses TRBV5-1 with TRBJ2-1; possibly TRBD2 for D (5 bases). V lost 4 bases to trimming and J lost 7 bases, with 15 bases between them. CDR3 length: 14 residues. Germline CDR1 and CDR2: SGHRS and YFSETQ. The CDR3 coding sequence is TGCGCCAGCAGCCTCAGCAGCCGGGGAAATGAGCAGTTCTTC. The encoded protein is CASSLSSRGNEQFF.

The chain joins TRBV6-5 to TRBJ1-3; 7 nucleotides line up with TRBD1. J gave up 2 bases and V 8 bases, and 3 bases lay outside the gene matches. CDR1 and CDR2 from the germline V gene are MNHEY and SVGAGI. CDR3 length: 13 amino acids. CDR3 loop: CASLDRAGNTIYF. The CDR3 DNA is TGTGCCAGCCTTGACAGGGCTGGAAACACCATATATTTT.

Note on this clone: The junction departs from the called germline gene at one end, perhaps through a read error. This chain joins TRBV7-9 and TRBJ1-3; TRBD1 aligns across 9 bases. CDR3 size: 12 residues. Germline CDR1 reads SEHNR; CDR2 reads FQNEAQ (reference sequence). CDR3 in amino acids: CASSPGSGQGDF. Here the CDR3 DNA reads TGTGCCAGCAGCCCAGGTTCGGGACAGGGAGATTTT.

The CDR3 sequence: CAISPNPGQAYSGNTIYF. CDR3 DNA sequence: TGTGCCATCAGTCCTAATCCGGGACAGGCTTATTCTGGAAACACCATATATTTT. The chain carries TRBV10-3 and TRBJ1-3, with TRBD1 matching 8 bases. CDR1 and CDR2 (germline): ENHRY, SYGVKD. V shed 5 bases and J 1 base; nucleotides not matched to a gene: 13. CDR3 length equals 18 residues.

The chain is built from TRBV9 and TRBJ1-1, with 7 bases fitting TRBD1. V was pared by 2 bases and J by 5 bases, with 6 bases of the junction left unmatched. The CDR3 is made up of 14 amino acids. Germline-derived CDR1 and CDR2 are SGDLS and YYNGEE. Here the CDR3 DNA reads TGTGCCAGCAGCGTCTGGCAGGGGGAAACTGAAGCTTTCTTT. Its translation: CASSVWQGETEAFF.

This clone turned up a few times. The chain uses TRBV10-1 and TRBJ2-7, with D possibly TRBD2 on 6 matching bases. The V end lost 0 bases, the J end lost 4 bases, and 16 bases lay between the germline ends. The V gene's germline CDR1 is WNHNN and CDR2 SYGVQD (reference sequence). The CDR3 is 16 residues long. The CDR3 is CASSESKDPGGYEQYF. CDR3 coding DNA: TGCGCCAGCAGTGAGTCGAAAGATCCCGGGGGATACGAGCAGTACTTC.

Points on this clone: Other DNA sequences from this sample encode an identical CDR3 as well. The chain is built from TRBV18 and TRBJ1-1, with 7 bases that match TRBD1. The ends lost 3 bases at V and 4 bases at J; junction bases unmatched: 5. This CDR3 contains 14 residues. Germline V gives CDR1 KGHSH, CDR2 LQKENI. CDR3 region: CASSPGQGGTEAFF. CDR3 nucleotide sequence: TGTGCCAGCTCACCGGGTCAGGGGGGCACTGAAGCTTTCTTT.

The CDR3 coding sequence is TGTGCCAGCTCACCCGCCAGGGGAGGGTATGGCTACACCTTC. As protein: CASSPARGGYGYTF. This sequence joins TRBV18 and TRBJ1-2; possibly TRBD1 for D (6 bases). The CDR3 runs to 14 residues. In germline, CDR1 is KGHSH, CDR2 LQKENI. The V gene lost 3 bases and the J gene lost 5 bases, with 13 bases spanning the gap.

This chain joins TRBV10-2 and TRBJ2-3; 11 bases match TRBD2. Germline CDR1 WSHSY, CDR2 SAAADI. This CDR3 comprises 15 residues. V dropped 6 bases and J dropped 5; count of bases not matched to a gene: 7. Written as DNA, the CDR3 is TGCGCCAGCAGCTTAGCGGGGGGGCGGGTAGATACGCAGTATTTT. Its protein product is CASSLAGGRVDTQYF.

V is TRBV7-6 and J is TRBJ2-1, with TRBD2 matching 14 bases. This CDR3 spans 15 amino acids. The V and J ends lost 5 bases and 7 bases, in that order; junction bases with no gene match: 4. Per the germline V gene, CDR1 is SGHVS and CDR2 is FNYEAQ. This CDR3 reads CASSRTSGGWNEQFF. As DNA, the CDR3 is TGTGCCAGCAGCCGGACTAGCGGGGGGTGGAATGAGCAGTTCTTC.

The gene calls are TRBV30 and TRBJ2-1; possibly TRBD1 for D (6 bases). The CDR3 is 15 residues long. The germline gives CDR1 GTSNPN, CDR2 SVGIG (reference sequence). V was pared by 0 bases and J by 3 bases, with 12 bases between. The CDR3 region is CAWSVSGVGYNEQFF. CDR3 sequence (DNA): TGTGCCTGGAGTGTGTCAGGGGTTGGCTACAATGAGCAGTTCTTC.

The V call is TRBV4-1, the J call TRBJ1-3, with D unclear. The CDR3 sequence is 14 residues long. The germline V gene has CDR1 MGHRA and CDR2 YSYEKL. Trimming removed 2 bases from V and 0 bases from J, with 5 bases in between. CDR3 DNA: TGCGCCAGCAGCCAAACATACTCTGGAAACACCATATATTTT. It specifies CASSQTYSGNTIYF.

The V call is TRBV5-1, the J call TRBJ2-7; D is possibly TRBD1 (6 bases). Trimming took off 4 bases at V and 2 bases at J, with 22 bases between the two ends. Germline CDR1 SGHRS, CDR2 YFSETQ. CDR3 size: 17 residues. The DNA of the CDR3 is TGCGCCAGCAGCCCAAGATGGGACACCCAAGGCGCCTACGAGCAGTACTTC. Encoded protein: CASSPRWDTQGAYEQYF.

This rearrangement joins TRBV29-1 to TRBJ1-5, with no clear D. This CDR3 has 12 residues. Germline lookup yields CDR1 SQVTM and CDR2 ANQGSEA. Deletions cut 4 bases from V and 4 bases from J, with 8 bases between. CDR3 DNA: TGCAGCGTTGGACTAAGGAATCAGCCCCAGCATTTT. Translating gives CSVGLRNQPQHF.

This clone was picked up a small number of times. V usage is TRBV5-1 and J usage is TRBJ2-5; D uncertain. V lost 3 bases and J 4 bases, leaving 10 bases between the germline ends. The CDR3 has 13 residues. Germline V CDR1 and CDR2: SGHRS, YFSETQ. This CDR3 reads CASSSAGGETQYF. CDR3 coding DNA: TGCGCCAGCAGCTCTGCCGGTGGAGAGACCCAGTACTTC.

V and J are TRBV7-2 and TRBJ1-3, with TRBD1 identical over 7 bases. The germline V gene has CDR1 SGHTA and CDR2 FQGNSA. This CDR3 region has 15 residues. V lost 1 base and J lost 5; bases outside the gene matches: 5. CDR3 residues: CASSLGQGGRNTIYF. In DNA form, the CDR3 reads TGTGCCAGCAGCTTAGGACAGGGTGGTAGAAACACCATATATTTT.

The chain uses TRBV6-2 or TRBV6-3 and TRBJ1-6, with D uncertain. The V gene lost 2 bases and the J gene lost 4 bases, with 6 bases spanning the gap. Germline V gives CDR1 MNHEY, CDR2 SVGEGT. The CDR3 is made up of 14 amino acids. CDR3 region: CASSYREYNSPLHF. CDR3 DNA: TGTGCCAGCAGTTACAGAGAATATAATTCACCCCTCCACTTT.